A selection of T cell receptor beta chains follows, all from one sample in a study of PD-L1 blockade in urothelial cancer. Sequenced by immunoSEQ multiplex PCR; TCRdb stores in-frame clones only, minus some. The data hold approximately 41,000 clones, with approximately 80% observed a single time. This specimen was PBMCs, taken around atezolizumab (anti-PD-L1) treatment. The receptors were sampled from an elderly man with urothelial cancer. CDR3s include the opening cysteine and the closing phenylalanine or tryptophan. The order of the fields is clone size, D gene, J gene, V gene, CDR3 protein, CDR3 DNA. D genes are given only for firm matches. Size tells how often a clone was seen (once, few, many) or the class of an expanded clone, and some rows leave it out.

abundance: once; d_gene: TRBD1; j_gene: TRBJ1-1; v_gene: TRBV5-3; CDR3aa: CARTQDRVGEAFF; CDR3nt: TGTGCCAGAACCCAAGACAGGGTCGGGGAAGCTTTCTTT
abundance: once; d_gene: TRBD1; j_gene: TRBJ2-7; v_gene: TRBV5-5; CDR3aa: CASSLQGQGIGEQYF; CDR3nt: TGTGCCAGCAGCTTGCAGGGACAGGGGATCGGGGAGCAGTACTTC
abundance: -; d_gene: -; j_gene: TRBJ2-6; v_gene: TRBV2; CDR3aa: CASSDTGVGAGANVLTF; CDR3nt: TGTGCCAGCAGTGATACCGGGGTTGGAGCTGGGGCCAACGTCCTGACTTTC
abundance: -; d_gene: -; j_gene: TRBJ2-3; v_gene: TRBV14; CDR3aa: CASSQDKGLSGYTDTQYF; CDR3nt: TGTGCCAGCAGCCAAGATAAGGGTCTTAGCGGATACACAGATACGCAGTATTTT
abundance: -; d_gene: -; j_gene: TRBJ2-3; v_gene: TRBV9; CDR3aa: CASSVVLTDTQYF; CDR3nt: TGTGCCAGCAGCGTCGTTCTCACAGATACGCAGTATTTT
abundance: -; d_gene: -; j_gene: TRBJ1-1; v_gene: TRBV6-6; CDR3aa: CASRQQEPTEAFF; CDR3nt: TGTGCCAGCAGGCAACAGGAGCCTACTGAAGCTTTCTTT
abundance: -; d_gene: -; j_gene: TRBJ1-1; v_gene: TRBV28; CDR3aa: CASSYRYTEAFF; CDR3nt: TGTGCCAGCAGCTACAGGTACACTGAAGCTTTCTTT
abundance: -; d_gene: -; j_gene: TRBJ2-4; v_gene: TRBV25-1; CDR3aa: CASSDPGRNIQYF; CDR3nt: TGTGCCAGCAGTGATCCCGGCAGGAACATTCAGTACTTC
abundance: once; d_gene: TRBD1; j_gene: TRBJ2-2; v_gene: TRBV25-1; CDR3aa: CASRWTGGTGELFF; CDR3nt: TGTGCCAGCCGATGGACAGGGGGCACCGGGGAGCTGTTTTTT
abundance: few; d_gene: -; j_gene: TRBJ2-2; v_gene: TRBV6-5; CDR3aa: CASSYTGLTNTGELFF; CDR3nt: TGTGCCAGCAGTTACACGGGACTGACGAACACCGGGGAGCTGTTTTTT
abundance: -; d_gene: -; j_gene: TRBJ2-7; v_gene: TRBV18; CDR3aa: CASSSPTVSYEQYF; CDR3nt: TGTGCCAGCTCATCCCCGACAGTCTCCTACGAGCAGTACTTC
abundance: -; d_gene: -; j_gene: TRBJ2-7; v_gene: TRBV28; CDR3aa: CASSPGGTAQYEQYF; CDR3nt: TGTGCCAGCAGCCCTGGCGGGACAGCTCAATACGAGCAGTACTTC
abundance: -; d_gene: -; j_gene: TRBJ1-4; v_gene: TRBV11-2; CDR3aa: CASSLGVNEKLFF; CDR3nt: TGTGCCAGCAGCTTAGGAGTGAATGAAAAACTGTTTTTT
abundance: -; d_gene: -; j_gene: TRBJ1-3; v_gene: TRBV28; CDR3aa: CASSFSVGLRNTIYF; CDR3nt: TGTGCCAGCAGTTTTTCCGTGGGGCTTAGAAACACCATATATTTT
abundance: few; d_gene: TRBD1; j_gene: TRBJ1-2; v_gene: TRBV7-9; CDR3aa: CASSTEQGTRGYTF; CDR3nt: TGTGCCAGCAGCACAGAACAGGGGACGAGGGGCTACACCTTC
abundance: -; d_gene: TRBD1; j_gene: TRBJ2-5; v_gene: TRBV18; CDR3aa: CASSLGQGGETQYF; CDR3nt: TGTGCCAGCTCACTTGGACAGGGAGGAGAGACCCAGTACTTC
abundance: -; d_gene: TRBD2; j_gene: TRBJ2-2; v_gene: TRBV19; CDR3aa: CASSILAGRVGELFF; CDR3nt: TGTGCCAGTAGTATACTAGCGGGCCGGGTCGGGGAGCTGTTTTTT
abundance: few; d_gene: -; j_gene: TRBJ1-4; v_gene: TRBV27; CDR3aa: CASSLDRENEKLFF; CDR3nt: TGTGCCAGCAGTTTAGATCGGGAAAATGAAAAACTGTTTTTT
abundance: -; d_gene: -; j_gene: TRBJ1-1; v_gene: TRBV11-2; CDR3aa: CASSLDGSGILNTEAFF; CDR3nt: TGTGCCAGCAGCTTAGACGGTTCAGGGATATTGAACACTGAAGCTTTCTTT
abundance: -; d_gene: -; j_gene: TRBJ2-2; v_gene: TRBV7-2; CDR3aa: CASSFRGISAGELFF; CDR3nt: TGTGCCAGCAGCTTCCGGGGGATTTCTGCCGGGGAGCTGTTTTTT
abundance: -; d_gene: -; j_gene: TRBJ2-7; v_gene: TRBV9; CDR3aa: CASSVGQNSYEQYF; CDR3nt: TGTGCCAGCAGCGTAGGACAGAACTCCTACGAGCAGTACTTC
abundance: -; d_gene: TRBD1; j_gene: TRBJ1-2; v_gene: TRBV29-1; CDR3aa: CSVEPQGAPLGGYTF; CDR3nt: TGCAGCGTTGAACCCCAGGGGGCCCCGTTGGGTGGCTACACCTTC
abundance: -; d_gene: -; j_gene: TRBJ1-4; v_gene: TRBV4-1; CDR3aa: CASSQSGQLEEKLFF; CDR3nt: TGCGCCAGCAGCCAAAGCGGACAGTTGGAAGAAAAACTGTTTTTT
abundance: -; d_gene: -; j_gene: TRBJ2-3; v_gene: TRBV19; CDR3aa: CASSIQGDTQYF; CDR3nt: TGTGCCAGTAGTATCCAGGGGGATACGCAGTATTTT
abundance: few; d_gene: -; j_gene: TRBJ2-1; v_gene: TRBV30; CDR3aa: CAWSGRGEQFF; CDR3nt: TGTGCCTGGAGTGGGAGAGGGGAGCAGTTCTTC
abundance: -; d_gene: -; j_gene: TRBJ2-5; v_gene: TRBV11-3; CDR3aa: CASSLGGQQETQYF; CDR3nt: TGTGCCAGCAGCTTAGGAGGACAGCAAGAGACCCAGTACTTC
abundance: -; d_gene: TRBD1; j_gene: TRBJ2-1; v_gene: TRBV7-6; CDR3aa: CASSLDRGSAFF; CDR3nt: TGTGCCAGCAGCCTCGACAGGGGATCCGCGTTCTTC
abundance: few; d_gene: -; j_gene: TRBJ2-7; v_gene: TRBV28; CDR3aa: CASRLQGHSPTMQYF; CDR3nt: TGTGCCAGCAGACTCCAAGGCCACAGTCCTACGATGCAGTACTTC
abundance: -; d_gene: -; j_gene: TRBJ1-5; v_gene: TRBV30; CDR3aa: CAWSVLGRGSNQPQHF; CDR3nt: TGTGCCTGGAGTGTACTAGGGAGGGGGAGCAATCAGCCCCAGCATTTT
abundance: -; d_gene: TRBD2; j_gene: TRBJ2-1; v_gene: TRBV4-2; CDR3aa: CASSQASGRADEQFF; CDR3nt: TGTGCCAGCAGCCAGGCTAGCGGGAGGGCCGATGAGCAGTTCTTC
abundance: -; d_gene: TRBD1; j_gene: TRBJ2-2; v_gene: TRBV5-1; CDR3aa: CASSLSSLGRGISGELFF; CDR3nt: TGCGCCAGCAGCTTGAGTTCTCTCGGCAGGGGGATCTCCGGGGAGCTGTTTTTT
abundance: -; d_gene: TRBD2; j_gene: TRBJ2-5; v_gene: TRBV4-3; CDR3aa: CASSQGLAGRETQYF; CDR3nt: TGCGCCAGCAGCCAGGGACTAGCGGGACGAGAGACCCAGTACTTC
abundance: -; d_gene: TRBD1; j_gene: TRBJ2-1; v_gene: TRBV15; CDR3aa: CATSLGQGGYNEQFF; CDR3nt: TGTGCCACCAGCCTAGGACAGGGGGGATACAATGAGCAGTTCTTC
abundance: -; d_gene: TRBD1; j_gene: TRBJ1-2; v_gene: TRBV19; CDR3aa: CASRSPGGAGGYTF; CDR3nt: TGTGCCAGTAGGAGTCCAGGGGGCGCGGGAGGCTACACCTTC
abundance: once; d_gene: -; j_gene: TRBJ1-6; v_gene: TRBV6-5; CDR3aa: CASSYSGADNSPLHF; CDR3nt: TGTGCCAGCAGTTACTCGGGCGCAGATAATTCACCCCTCCACTTT
abundance: -; d_gene: -; j_gene: TRBJ2-2; v_gene: TRBV2; CDR3aa: CASSERGITGELFF; CDR3nt: TGTGCCAGCAGTGAACGGGGGATCACCGGGGAGCTGTTTTTT
abundance: -; d_gene: TRBD1; j_gene: TRBJ2-1; v_gene: TRBV20-1; CDR3aa: CSADRGDEQFF; CDR3nt: TGCAGTGCGGACAGGGGGGATGAGCAGTTCTTC
abundance: -; d_gene: TRBD2; j_gene: TRBJ2-1; v_gene: TRBV12-5; CDR3aa: CASGLPLAGYNEQFF; CDR3nt: TGTGCTAGTGGTTTGCCGCTAGCGGGTTACAATGAGCAGTTCTTC
abundance: -; d_gene: TRBD1; j_gene: TRBJ2-7; v_gene: TRBV6-5; CDR3aa: CASRSPTGGVGEQYF; CDR3nt: TGTGCCAGCAGGAGCCCGACAGGGGGCGTGGGCGAGCAGTACTTC
abundance: once; d_gene: -; j_gene: TRBJ2-1; v_gene: TRBV25-1; CDR3aa: CASSSPGLLYNEQFF; CDR3nt: TGTGCCAGCAGTTCACCGGGACTCCTTTACAATGAGCAGTTCTTC
abundance: few; d_gene: TRBD2; j_gene: TRBJ2-1; v_gene: TRBV7-2; CDR3aa: CASSVRGDSEQFF; CDR3nt: TGTGCCAGCAGCGTCCGGGGGGACTCTGAGCAGTTCTTC
abundance: -; d_gene: -; j_gene: TRBJ1-1; v_gene: TRBV6-5; CDR3aa: CASSYSGGRNTEAFF; CDR3nt: TGTGCCAGCAGTTACTCGGGGGGGCGGAACACTGAAGCTTTCTTT
abundance: -; d_gene: TRBD1; j_gene: TRBJ2-1; v_gene: TRBV5-5; CDR3aa: CASSLVGTGGYNEQFF; CDR3nt: TGTGCCAGCAGCTTGGTCGGGACAGGGGGTTACAATGAGCAGTTCTTC
abundance: -; d_gene: TRBD2; j_gene: TRBJ2-3; v_gene: TRBV14; CDR3aa: CASSHIGTSGRNTDTQYF; CDR3nt: TGTGCCAGCAGCCATATAGGGACTAGCGGGAGGAACACAGATACGCAGTATTTT
abundance: few; d_gene: -; j_gene: TRBJ1-1; v_gene: TRBV21-1; CDR3aa: CASSKGGPEAFF; CDR3nt: TGTGCCAGCAGCAAAGGAGGGCCTGAAGCTTTCTTT
abundance: -; d_gene: -; j_gene: TRBJ2-5; v_gene: TRBV5-1; CDR3aa: CASSVPTGSRRETQYF; CDR3nt: TGCGCCAGCAGCGTACCCACCGGGAGCCGTAGGGAGACCCAGTACTTC
abundance: few; d_gene: TRBD1; j_gene: TRBJ1-2; v_gene: TRBV7-2; CDR3aa: CASSLDAQAGGLYGYTF; CDR3nt: TGTGCCAGCAGCTTAGACGCGCAGGCAGGGGGCCTATATGGCTACACCTTC
abundance: -; d_gene: -; j_gene: TRBJ1-1; v_gene: TRBV5-1; CDR3aa: CASSLTGNGNTEAFF; CDR3nt: TGCGCCAGCAGCTTGACAGGGAACGGGAACACTGAAGCTTTCTTT
abundance: -; d_gene: TRBD1; j_gene: TRBJ1-3; v_gene: TRBV5-1; CDR3aa: CASSLGTGEFSGNTIYF; CDR3nt: TGCGCCAGCAGCTTGGGGACAGGGGAATTCTCTGGAAACACCATATATTTT
abundance: -; d_gene: -; j_gene: TRBJ1-2; v_gene: TRBV29-1; CDR3aa: CSVVGGANYGYTF; CDR3nt: TGCAGCGTTGTAGGGGGAGCTAACTATGGCTACACCTTC
abundance: -; d_gene: -; j_gene: TRBJ1-3; v_gene: TRBV6-6; CDR3aa: CASSLTVPSGNTIYF; CDR3nt: TGTGCCAGCAGTTTGACAGTACCCTCTGGAAACACCATATATTTT
abundance: -; d_gene: -; j_gene: TRBJ2-5; v_gene: TRBV6-4; CDR3aa: CASSEQDGETQYF; CDR3nt: TGTGCCAGCAGTGAACAGGACGGGGAGACCCAGTACTTC
abundance: -; d_gene: -; j_gene: TRBJ1-1; v_gene: TRBV11-3; CDR3aa: CASSLGERGGNTEAFF; CDR3nt: TGTGCCAGCAGCTTGGGGGAGCGGGGGGGGAACACTGAAGCTTTCTTT